This T cell receptor beta chain was profiled in a study of T cell repertoires in cytomegalovirus infection (dated 2019 in TCRdb). Some background on the complete study: Peptide stimulations targeted recently identified HLA-C-restricted CMV epitopes, whose presentation resists viral immunomodulation, together with well-studied HLA-B-restricted epitopes. Donor HLA type was relevant to the analysis, because carriage of CMV infection together with the matching HLA type was indicated by public TCR beta signatures.

Instrument on record: Illumina HiSeq 1500. In-frame beta chains were kept once TCRdb had trimmed the public reads at Q25 with fastp and called clones with MiXCR. Each entry merges the rows of one CDR3 protein and shows their most common DNA and genes. The sample includes about 340,000 distinct CDR3 sequences, with just under 30% observed a single time. Of the sample, roughly 20% is held by the ten largest clones. This clonotype was observed a few times. It has no known antigen specificity. There are no base qualities to consult, and no much larger clone falls within one base. Results the study describes overall, beyond this receptor: The ex vivo response was dominated by HLA-C-restricted CMV-specific TCR beta clonotypes, which also provided the single most frequent clonotype in two of eight donors. In both this cohort and an independent cohort of 352 donors, the cumulative frequency of public TCR beta family members distinguished carriers of CMV infection plus the relevant HLA type.

What this sample's treatment or condition label stands for: in vitro stimulation with specific CMV peptide epitopes to enrich CMV-specific T cells. Sequences were derived from cultured PBMCs, sampled from culture after CMV antigen stimulation. The source is a human donor in good health (CMV status not recorded). Some clones in this sample may be carry-over from other donors' samples.

The sequenced DNA: TGTGCCAGTAGTATCGAGGGGATGAACACTGAAGCTTTCTTT. Protein translation: CASSIEGMNTEAFF. The V and J genes are TRBV19 and TRBJ1-1; a tentative D call is TRBD1 (5 bases match). Reading from cysteine to phenylalanine, the CDR3 counts 14 amino acids. The sequence is cut down to CDR3 DNA, 42 bases in frame from base 1. The CDR1 and CDR2 encoded by the germline V gene (reference sequence) are LNHDA and SQIVND. Relative to germline, V is 3 bases shorter and J is 0 bases shorter, with 8 bases between their ends.